What follows are 10 T cell receptor beta chains derived from one specimen sequenced in a study of blood T cell repertoires in COVID-19. Assay used: immunoSEQ multiplex PCR; TCRdb lists only in-frame clones, some missing. There are over 55,000 clones in the sample; 80% to 90% occur only once, and approximately 3.8% lies in the top ten. Sequencing was performed on PBMCs or T cells enriched from blood (not recorded which). These TCRs come from a woman aged 35 to 49 with acute COVID-19.

J is TRBJ1-1 and V is TRBV6-5; no firm D call. This CDR3 has 14 residues. Trimming took off 6 bases at V and 7 bases at J, with 18 bases between the two ends. Germline-derived CDR1 and CDR2 are MNHEY and SVGAGI. The CDR3 bases are TGTGCCAGCAGCGCCCGGACTGGCCTAAGTGAAGCTTTCTTT. Translating gives CASSARTGLSEAFF.

The chain couples TRBV5-6 to TRBJ2-3; 7 bases line up with TRBD2. Germline V CDR1 and CDR2: SGHDT, YYEEEE. This CDR3 has 14 residues. J was trimmed by 0 bases and V by 6 bases; bases with no gene match: 4. This CDR3 reads CASIRGGSTDTQYF. CDR3 DNA: TGTGCCAGCATCCGGGGAGGGAGCACAGATACGCAGTATTTT.

The J gene is TRBJ2-3, the V gene TRBV24-1; D possibly corresponds to TRBD2 (6 bases). V shed 5 bases and J shed 5 bases, with 19 bases lying between them. This CDR3 region has 16 residues. The germline V gene has CDR1 KGHDR and CDR2 SFDVKD. The CDR3 DNA reads as TGTGCCACCAGTGGTCCGGCGGAGGCCGGGGGAGATACGCAGTATTTT. Translating gives CATSGPAEAGGDTQYF.

The gene calls are TRBV15 and TRBJ1-5; 10 nucleotides line up with TRBD1. The CDR3 totals 15 residues. V was pared by 3 bases and J by 5 bases, with 4 bases of the junction left unmatched. The germline V gene has CDR1 LNHNV and CDR2 YYDKDF (reference sequence). Written as DNA, the CDR3 is TGTGCCACCAGCAGGGACAGGGGGGTACATCAGCCCCAGCATTTT. Its translation is CATSRDRGVHQPQHF.

The V gene is TRBV19, the J gene TRBJ1-1, with D unclear. CDR3 length equals 13 residues. Germline values: CDR1 LNHDA, CDR2 SQIVND (reference sequence). V dropped 5 bases and J dropped 0 bases, with 7 bases sitting between them. The CDR3 sequence is CASSALMNTEAFF. The CDR3 coding sequence is TGTGCCAGTAGTGCGCTCATGAACACTGAAGCTTTCTTT.

The chain carries TRBV7-3 and TRBJ2-5; 7 nucleotides match TRBD1. The CDR3 sequence is 15 residues long. Germline assignment: CDR1 SGHTA and CDR2 FQGTGA. Germline trimming cut 5 bases from V and 3 bases from J; bases unmatched to any gene: 9. The CDR3 DNA sequence: TGTGCCAGCAGCCAGACAGGGAAAGAGAAAGAGACCCAGTACTTC. Its protein is CASSQTGKEKETQYF.

The chain couples TRBV7-6 to TRBJ2-7; 9 positions match TRBD1. V trimming: 5 bases; J trimming: 6 bases; junction bases outside the gene matches: 5. The germline gives CDR1 SGHVS, CDR2 FNYEAQ. The CDR3 is 13 residues long. The CDR3 sequence: CASSPGTGSEQYV. DNA of the CDR3: TGTGCCAGCAGCCCCGGGACAGGGAGCGAGCAGTACGTC.

This clone was counted between two and nine times. CDR3 sequence reads: CASSLTGVYSNQPQHF. The CDR3, as DNA: TGTGCCAGCTCGCTAACAGGGGTCTATAGCAATCAGCCCCAGCATTTT. This chain joins TRBV18 and TRBJ1-5, with 7 bases identical to TRBD1. Germline V gene lookup returns CDR1 KGHSH and CDR2 LQKENI. The CDR3 sequence is 16 residues long. The junction had 8 bases not matched to a gene; V was cut back by 6 bases and J by 0 bases.

The J gene is TRBJ1-5, the V gene TRBV4-1; TRBD1 might be the D (5 bases). CDR1 and CDR2 from the germline V gene are MGHRA and YSYEKL. V dropped 5 bases and J dropped 4 bases, with 15 bases sitting between them. The CDR3 has 15 residues. The CDR3 loop is CASSTITGYNQPQHF. The CDR3 DNA sequence: TGCGCCAGCAGCACTATAACAGGTTATAATCAGCCCCAGCATTTT.

The chain uses TRBV29-1 and TRBJ2-3; 7 bases align to TRBD2. This CDR3 is built from 15 residues. Per the germline V gene, CDR1 is SQVTM and CDR2 is ANQGSEA. The J segment lost 2 bases and the V segment lost 7 bases, leaving 12 bases of the junction unmatched. The CDR3 DNA sequence: TGCAGCGGAGGTCCGGCTAGCGGCTACACAGATACGCAGTATTTT. Translated: CSGGPASGYTDTQYF.